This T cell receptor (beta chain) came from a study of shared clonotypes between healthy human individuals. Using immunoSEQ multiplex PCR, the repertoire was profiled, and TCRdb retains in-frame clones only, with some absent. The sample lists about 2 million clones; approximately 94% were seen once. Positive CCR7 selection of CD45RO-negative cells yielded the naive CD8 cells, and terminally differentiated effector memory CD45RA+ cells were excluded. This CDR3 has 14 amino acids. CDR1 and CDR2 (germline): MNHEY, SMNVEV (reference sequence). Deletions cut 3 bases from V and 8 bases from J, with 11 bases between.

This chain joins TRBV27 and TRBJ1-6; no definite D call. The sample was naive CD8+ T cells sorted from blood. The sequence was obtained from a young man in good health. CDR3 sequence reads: CASSLPPRHSPLHF. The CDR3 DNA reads TGTGCCAGCAGTTTGCCCCCGCGTCATTCACCCCTCCACTTT.